The 6 T cell receptor beta chains given below trace back to one sample, sequenced in a study of OX40 agonist ivuxolimab in advanced cancers. Sequencing used immunoSEQ multiplex PCR; TCRdb keeps in-frame clones, though not all of them. This table holds tens of thousands of clones, about 80% found once. The input for sequencing was CD4+ or CD8+ T cells sorted from blood, taken in a trial of the OX40 agonist ivuxolimab. The receptors stem from an adult with an advanced solid tumor such as melanoma, head and neck, liver or kidney cancer.

This chain joins TRBV9 and TRBJ1-4; no reliable D call. CDR3 length: 16 amino acids. V lost 0 bases and J lost 3, with 12 bases in between. Germline V CDR1 and CDR2: SGDLS, YYNGEE. This chain's CDR3 is CASSVDARSANEKLFF. The CDR3 DNA follows: TGTGCCAGCAGCGTAGACGCCAGGAGTGCTAATGAAAAACTGTTTTTT.

This chain's CDR3 is CASSPTGQTQGYYGYTF. The CDR3, as DNA: TGTGCCAGCTCACCTACAGGCCAGACCCAAGGGTACTATGGCTACACCTTC. The chain couples TRBV18 to TRBJ1-2, with D tentatively TRBD1 (5 bases). This CDR3 comprises 17 residues. Trimming stripped 3 bases from V and 3 bases from J, with 20 bases between. Germline V lookup: CDR1 KGHSH, CDR2 LQKENI.

The chain employs TRBV6-1 and TRBJ2-7, with no clear D. The V gene's germline CDR1 is MNHNS and CDR2 SASEGT. V lost 7 bases, J lost 4 bases, and 8 bases lay in between. The CDR3 has 11 residues. The CDR3 DNA reads as TGTGCCAGCAAAAGGGTGTACGAGCAGTACTTC. It translates to CASKRVYEQYF.

The rearrangement joins TRBV5-4 to TRBJ1-1; D uncertain. V was clipped by 3 bases and J by 5 bases, with 20 bases between them. Germline CDR1 and CDR2: SGHNT and YYREEE (reference sequence). This CDR3 region has 16 residues. In DNA form, the CDR3 reads TGTGCCAGCAGCTCCGGACGCAGCTTGATAGAAACTGAAGCTTTCTTT. Amino acids: CASSSGRSLIETEAFF.

The chain uses TRBV18 and TRBJ1-1; D possibly corresponds to TRBD1 (6 bases). Germline lookup yields CDR1 KGHSH and CDR2 LQKENI. V was shortened by 6 bases and J by 4 bases, with 21 bases between the two germline ends. The CDR3 is made up of 16 amino acids. The chain's CDR3 is CASSPTFTRGLTEAFF. The DNA for the CDR3 is TGTGCCAGCTCGCCCACGTTCACCAGGGGTCTCACTGAAGCTTTCTTT.

The chain has TRBV6-4 and TRBJ1-3; D perhaps matches TRBD1 (5 bases). Deletions cut 6 bases from V and 0 bases from J, with 12 bases between. The germline V gene has CDR1 MRHNA and CDR2 SNTAGT. CDR3 length equals 15 residues. The CDR3 loop reads CASSRVGGSGNTIYF. CDR3 nucleotides: TGTGCCAGCAGCCGGGTCGGGGGCTCTGGAAACACCATATATTTT.